This TCR beta chain emerged from a study of OX40 agonist ivuxolimab in advanced cancers. The CDR3 length is 12 residues. Trimming stripped 4 bases from V and 6 bases from J, with 7 bases between. The germline V gene encodes CDR1 SEHNR and CDR2 FQNEAQ (reference sequence). Data came from immunoSEQ multiplex PCR; TCRdb stores just in-frame clones and leaves some out. Found here are 48,000 or so clones, about 81% of them singletons; the top ten hold more than 5.5%. The clonotype comes from an adult with an advanced solid tumor such as melanoma, head and neck, liver or kidney cancer. The chain links TRBV7-9 to TRBJ2-1, with D uncertain. The input for sequencing was CD4+ or CD8+ T cells sorted from blood, taken in a trial of the OX40 agonist ivuxolimab. The CDR3 coding sequence is TGTGCCAGCAGCTCTAGAAGCAATGAGCAGTTCTTC. Translating it yields CASSSRSNEQFF.